The 21 T cell receptor beta chains given below trace back to one sample, sequenced in a study of CD8+ T cells in alopecia areata. After isolation, RNA underwent reverse transcription to generate cDNA as the sequencing template. Generated by immunoSEQ multiplex PCR, the TCRdb table keeps only in-frame clones and is missing some. This table holds around 160,000 clones, approximately 57% found once. Treatment here: oral pan-JAK inhibitor, 5-10 mg twice daily. Here the sequenced sample was CD4+ T cells sorted from blood, taken at week 24, from a patient treated with tofacitinib. Every receptor here comes from a human donor with alopecia areata.

The J gene is TRBJ1-1, the V gene TRBV9; no clear D gene. The V gene's germline CDR1 is SGDLS and CDR2 YYNGEE. CDR3 length equals 15 residues. V was shortened by 3 bases and J by 1 base, with 13 bases between the two germline ends. CDR3 amino acids: CASSGIRAGNTEAFF. DNA for the CDR3: TGTGCCAGCAGCGGCATTCGGGCAGGGAACACTGAAGCTTTCTTT.

The chain employs TRBV2 and TRBJ2-1; 7 nucleotides match TRBD2. J lost 9 bases, V lost 8 bases, and 10 bases had no gene match. Per germline, CDR1 SNHLY and CDR2 FYNNEI. The CDR3 length is 13 residues. The DNA of the CDR3 is TGTGCCAGCCGCCCGTTGGTAGCGGGTGAGCAGTTCTTC. Its translation: CASRPLVAGEQFF.

This clone was recorded a few times. The chain combines TRBV18 with TRBJ2-5; tentative D call: TRBD1 (5 bases). The CDR3 totals 14 residues. Germline CDR1 is KGHSH and CDR2 is LQKENI. V was pared by 0 bases and J by 5 bases, with 10 bases between. DNA for the CDR3: TGTGCCAGCTCACCACCGTCAGGGTACGAGACCCAGTACTTC. It specifies CASSPPSGYETQYF.

This clone has more than one count but fewer than ten. The rearrangement links TRBV29-1 to TRBJ1-1; TRBD1 is a possible D gene (5 bases). Trimming stripped 4 bases from V and 2 bases from J, with 11 bases between. The CDR3 length is 13 residues. Germline CDR1 and CDR2: SQVTM and ANQGSEA. CDR3 coding DNA: TGCAGCGTTGTCGTGACAGACAACACTGAAGCTTTCTTT. Protein product: CSVVVTDNTEAFF. Drawing the rest from reference TRBV29-1 and TRBJ1-1, the complete variable domain is SAVISQKPSRDICQRGTSLTIQCQVDSQVTMMFWYRQQPGQSLTLIATANQGSEATYESGFVIDKFPISRPNLTFSTLTVSNMSPEDSSIYLCSVVVTDNTEAFFGQGTRLTVV.

This clone was observed a handful of times. The J gene is TRBJ2-5, the V gene TRBV5-1; 9 bases line up with TRBD2. With V trimmed by 7 bases and J by 3 bases, 10 bases remained unmatched. The CDR3 is 15 residues long. CDR1 and CDR2 (germline): SGHRS, YFSETQ. For the CDR3, the DNA is TGCGCCAGCGCTCTCGGGCGGGGGGGCGAAGAGACCCAGTACTTC. Residues: CASALGRGGEETQYF. Complete variable domain (other parts from reference TRBV5-1 and TRBJ2-5): KAGVTQTPRYLIKTRGQQVTLSCSPISGHRSVSWYQQTPGQGLQFLFEYFSETQRNKGNFPGRFSGRQFSNSRSEMNVSTLELGDSALYLCASALGRGGEETQYFGPGTRLLVL.

This rearrangement joins TRBV10-3 to TRBJ2-3; TRBD2 matches at 13 bases. The V segment lost 7 bases and the J segment 2 bases; nucleotides outside the gene matches: 6. The CDR3 is made up of 16 amino acids. Germline V gene sequence: CDR1 ENHRY, CDR2 SYGVKD. The CDR3 reads CAIKDTSGGATDTQYF. CDR3 nucleotide sequence: TGTGCCATCAAAGATACTAGCGGGGGGGCCACAGATACGCAGTATTTT.

This chain joins TRBV30 and TRBJ2-6, with D possibly being TRBD2 (5 bases). Germline V gene data show CDR1 as GTSNPN and CDR2 as SVGIG (reference sequence). This CDR3 has 15 amino acids. Trimming took off 1 base at V and 0 bases at J, with 7 bases between the two ends. The CDR3 DNA sequence: TGTGCCTGGAGTGGGACTTACTCTGGGGCCAACGTCCTGACTTTC. Its translation is CAWSGTYSGANVLTF.

The rearrangement joins TRBV4-2 to TRBJ1-2; D unresolved. Germline V gene lookup returns CDR1 LGHNA and CDR2 YNFKEQ. V was clipped by 0 bases and J by 2 bases, with 10 bases between them. This CDR3 comprises 15 residues. For the CDR3, the DNA is TGTGCCAGCAGCCAAGATTTGAGCGCCAACTATGGCTACACCTTC. Its translation is CASSQDLSANYGYTF.

This clone was seen more than once but under ten times. The chain links TRBV4-1 to TRBJ2-7; no definite D call. The CDR3 covers 15 residues. Germline V lookup: CDR1 MGHRA, CDR2 YSYEKL. Trimming removed 2 bases at V and 5 bases at J, with 16 bases between. CDR3 residues: CASSQPTSGRNEQYF. In DNA form, the CDR3 reads TGCGCCAGCAGCCAACCCACCTCCGGACGTAACGAGCAGTACTTC.

The sample holds a few counts of this clone. This chain connects TRBV6-6 to TRBJ2-3; 10 bases map to TRBD1. This CDR3 is 13 amino acids long. V shed 6 bases and J 11 bases; nucleotides not matched to a gene: 8. Germline CDR1 and CDR2: MNHNY and SVGAGI (reference sequence). In DNA, the CDR3 is TGTGCCAGCAGGAAGACAGGGGGCGGAGGGCAGTATTTT. Translating it yields CASRKTGGGGQYF.

The CDR3 DNA sequence: TGTGCCAGCAGCTTTGGGAACACCGGGGAGCTGTTTTTT. Translating it yields CASSFGNTGELFF. The chain couples TRBV5-6 to TRBJ2-2; no clear D gene. The germline gives CDR1 SGHDT, CDR2 YYEEEE. V was clipped by 2 bases and J by 1 base, with 3 bases between them. The CDR3 totals 13 residues.

Concerning this clone: Other nucleotide sequences in the sample specify the same CDR3. The rearrangement joins TRBV18 to TRBJ2-5; D remains ambiguous. Looked up from germline, CDR1 is KGHSH and CDR2 is LQKENI. The CDR3 spans 12 residues. Trimming left V 6 bases short and J 2 bases short, with 7 bases between. CDR3 sequence (DNA): TGTGCCAGCTCTCCCACTCAAGAGACCCAGTACTTC. Amino acid sequence: CASSPTQETQYF.

The V gene is TRBV2, the J gene TRBJ2-1, with D uncertain. Trimming removed 2 bases from V and 14 bases from J, with 10 bases in between. The germline V gene has CDR1 SNHLY and CDR2 FYNNEI. The CDR3 spans 11 residues. The CDR3: CASSELTLEFF. In nucleotides, the CDR3 is TGTGCCAGCAGTGAACTCACGTTGGAGTTCTTC. Together with reference TRBV2 and TRBJ2-1, the CDR3 gives the full variable domain: EPEVTQTPSHQVTQMGQEVILRCVPISNHLYFYWYRQILGQKVEFLVSFYNNEISEKSEIFDDQFSVERPDGSNFTLKIRSTKLEDSAMYFCASSELTLEFFGPGTRLTVL.

As DNA, the CDR3 is TGTGCCAGCTCACCAATCGGTGGCAGACCCCAAGAGACCCAGTACTTC. Translating it yields CASSPIGGRPQETQYF. The chain is built from TRBV18 and TRBJ2-5; D is ambiguous. Per germline, CDR1 KGHSH and CDR2 LQKENI. V was trimmed by 2 bases and J by 1 base, leaving 14 bases between them. The CDR3 length is 16 residues. The whole variable domain, filled in from reference TRBV18 and TRBJ2-5, reads NAGVMQNPRHLVRRRGQEARLRCSPMKGHSHVYWYRQLPEEGLKFMVYLQKENIIDESGMPKERFSAEFPKEGPSILRIQQVVRGDSAAYFCASSPIGGRPQETQYFGPGTRLLVL.

The chain has TRBV18 and TRBJ2-3, with 8 nucleotides matching TRBD1. V shed 6 bases, J shed 3 bases, and the junction held 8 bases outside the gene matches. The germline CDR1 and CDR2 sequences are KGHSH and LQKENI. The CDR3 has 15 amino acids. The CDR3 reads CASSSRDRTTDTQYF. The CDR3 region has the DNA TGTGCCAGCTCTTCGAGGGACAGGACGACAGATACGCAGTATTTT. The whole variable domain, remainder taken from reference TRBV18 and TRBJ2-3, is NAGVMQNPRHLVRRRGQEARLRCSPMKGHSHVYWYRQLPEEGLKFMVYLQKENIIDESGMPKERFSAEFPKEGPSILRIQQVVRGDSAAYFCASSSRDRTTDTQYFGPGTRLTVL.

This clone was seen a few times. The V gene is TRBV29-1, the J gene TRBJ2-1; no clear D gene. Trimming removed 7 bases from V and 8 bases from J, with 15 bases in between. Germline loops: CDR1 SQVTM, CDR2 ANQGSEA. This CDR3 region has 12 residues. The CDR3 sequence is CSATRSVDEQFF. The DNA of the CDR3 is TGCAGCGCCACGCGCTCGGTCGATGAGCAGTTCTTC.

The chain couples TRBV5-1 to TRBJ2-3; D gene unclear. Germline V gene lookup returns CDR1 SGHRS and CDR2 YFSETQ. The CDR3 has 12 amino acids. The V end lost 4 bases, the J end lost 6 bases, and 9 bases lay between the germline ends. CDR3 DNA: TGCGCCAGCAGCCCGGGCGTCGATACGCAGTATTTT. This encodes CASSPGVDTQYF.

This clone occurred a few times. This rearrangement joins TRBV9 to TRBJ2-6; D unclear. Trimming removed 0 bases from V and 0 bases from J, with 13 bases in between. This CDR3 spans 18 amino acids. Germline CDR1 is SGDLS and CDR2 is YYNGEE. DNA of the CDR3: TGTGCCAGCAGCGTAGGAATAGGCGCCTTCTCTGGGGCCAACGTCCTGACTTTC. Amino acids: CASSVGIGAFSGANVLTF.

V usage is TRBV5-1 and J usage is TRBJ2-3; TRBD2 matches 10 bases. V lost 0 bases and J lost 8; bases outside the gene matches: 15. CDR3 length: 18 residues. The germline gives CDR1 SGHRS, CDR2 YFSETQ. The CDR3 loop reads CASSLAEETSGTRGTQYF. The CDR3 DNA reads TGCGCCAGCAGCTTGGCCGAGGAAACTAGCGGGACAAGGGGTACGCAGTATTTT.

The chain is built from TRBV11-2 and TRBJ2-1; tentative D call: TRBD1 (6 bases). V gave up 6 bases and J gave up 8 bases, with 17 bases separating them. Germline CDR1 is SGHAT and CDR2 is FQNNGV. The CDR3 consists of 14 residues. The CDR3 coding sequence is TGTGCCAGCAGTCGAAAGTGGGGGCGCGATGAGCAGTTCTTC. The encoded protein is CASSRKWGRDEQFF.

The V and J genes are TRBV4-2 and TRBJ2-5; D remains ambiguous. V was clipped by 0 bases and J by 0 bases, with 5 bases between them. CDR3 length: 14 residues. Germline V gene sequence: CDR1 LGHNA, CDR2 YNFKEQ. CDR3 DNA: TGTGCCAGCAGCCAAGACCCATACCAAGAGACCCAGTACTTC. Protein sequence: CASSQDPYQETQYF.